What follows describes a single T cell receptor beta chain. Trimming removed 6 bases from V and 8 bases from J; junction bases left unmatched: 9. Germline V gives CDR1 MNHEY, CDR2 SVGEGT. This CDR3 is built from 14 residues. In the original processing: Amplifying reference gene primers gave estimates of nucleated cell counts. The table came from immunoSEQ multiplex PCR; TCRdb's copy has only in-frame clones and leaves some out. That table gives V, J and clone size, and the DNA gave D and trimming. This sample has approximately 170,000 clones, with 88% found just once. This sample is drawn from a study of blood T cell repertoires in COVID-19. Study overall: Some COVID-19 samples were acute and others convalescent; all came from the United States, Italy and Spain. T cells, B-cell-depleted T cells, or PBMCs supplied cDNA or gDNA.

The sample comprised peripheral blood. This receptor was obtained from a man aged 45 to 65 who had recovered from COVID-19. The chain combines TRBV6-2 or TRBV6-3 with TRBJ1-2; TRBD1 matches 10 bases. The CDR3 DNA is TGTGCCAGCAGCCGGGACAGGGGAGCGATGGGCTACACCTTC. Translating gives CASSRDRGAMGYTF.